This entry describes one T cell receptor beta chain. Germline lookup yields CDR1 SNHLY and CDR2 FYNNEI. Trimming at V came to 4 bases and at J to 2 bases, leaving 4 bases not matched to a gene. The CDR3 is 14 amino acids. One entry per CDR3 protein, called by TCRdb with MiXCR from the 5' RACE reads. The table has 620,000 or so distinct CDR3 sequences, roughly an eighth seen once; the top ten hold more than 13%. The sample is drawn from a study of T cells after yellow fever vaccination. The genes are TRBV2 and TRBJ2-5; 7 nucleotides line up with TRBD1. This TCR came from a man aged 25 to 40 who received the YFV17D yellow fever vaccine. The sample in question was PBMCs, obtained on the day of the yellow fever booster vaccination. CDR3 loop: CASSVDRAQETQYF. CDR3 nucleotide sequence: TGTGCCAGCAGTGTTGACAGGGCGCAAGAGACCCAGTACTTC. Combining the CDR3 with reference TRBV2 and TRBJ2-5 gives the whole variable domain EPEVTQTPSHQVTQMGQEVILRCVPISNHLYFYWYRQILGQKVEFLVSFYNNEISEKSEIFDDQFSVERPDGSNFTLKIRSTKLEDSAMYFCASSVDRAQETQYFGPGTRLLVL.